These 9 T cell receptor beta chains originate from one sample sequenced in a study of tumor and adjacent non-tumor tissue in lung cancer. The template was RNA from unsorted bulk tissue. The normal lung tissue was taken more than 3 cm from the tumor edge. TCRbeta libraries were built with three rounds of nested PCR, modified from ARM-PCR. In TCRdb, the multiplex PCR reads were re-called with MiXCR into one record per CDR3 protein. The table has tens of thousands of distinct CDR3 sequences, approximately 82% seen once. Sequencing used distant non-tumor lung tissue. These TCRs come from a man aged 70-80 years with non-small cell lung cancer.

Comments on this clonotype: The junction and the germline gene differ at one end; a read error may be behind it. The chain couples TRBV29-1 to TRBJ1-2; D call uncertain. Germline lookup yields CDR1 SQVTM and CDR2 ANQGSEA. This CDR3 is 13 amino acids long. CDR3 amino acids: CSIEDIPNYGYTF. DNA for the CDR3: TGCAGCATTGAAGACATCCCTAACTATGGCTACACCTTC.

In regard to this clonotype: The conserved final phenylalanine or tryptophan is absent from the CDR3, which likely points to a read error. J is TRBJ1-5 and V is TRBV6-6; D remains ambiguous. In germline, CDR1 is MNHNY, CDR2 SVGAGI (reference sequence). The CDR3 extends over 10 amino acids. For the CDR3, the DNA is TGTGCCAGCAGTTATCAACCCCAGCATTCT. This translates into CASSYQPQHS.

Of note for this clonotype: An end of the junction does not agree with germline; a read error may underlie this. The chain is built from TRBV6-5 and TRBJ2-3; a possible D gene is TRBD2 (6 bases). Germline V lookup: CDR1 MNHEY, CDR2 SVGAGI. This CDR3 region has 16 residues. For the CDR3, the DNA is TGTGCCAGCAGTTCTCGAGCGGAGGGAGGCACAGATGCGCAGTATTTT. It specifies CASSSRAEGGTDAQYF.

In this sample, this clonotype turned up once. The V call is TRBV20-1, the J call TRBJ2-1; 10 bases are shared with TRBD2. J gave up 6 bases and V 2 bases, and 16 bases lay outside the gene matches. The CDR3 loop spans 18 amino acids. CDR1 and CDR2 from the germline V gene are DFQATT and SNEGSKA (reference sequence). The CDR3 DNA sequence: TGCAGTGCTAGACATCCACAACTACTAGCGGGGCTTCCCAATGAGCAGTTCTTC. It yields the protein CSARHPQLLAGLPNEQFF.

The chain is built from TRBV7-9 and TRBJ1-1; 10 bases are shared with TRBD1. The germline CDR1 and CDR2 sequences are SEHNR and FQNEAQ (reference sequence). The V segment lost 6 bases and the J segment 5 bases; nucleotides outside the gene matches: 9. The CDR3 runs 15 residues. CDR3 bases: TGTGCCAGCAGTCCGGGACAGGGGTTGCATACTGAAGCTTTCTTT. Translation gives CASSPGQGLHTEAFF.

This clonotype was counted many times. V gene TRBV29-1 combines with J gene TRBJ2-2; weak D call: TRBD1 (6 bases). V was trimmed by 6 bases and J by 7 bases, leaving 21 bases between them. In germline, CDR1 is SQVTM, CDR2 ANQGSEA. The CDR3 is 15 residues long. The CDR3 sequence is CSVRTRTPQGGELFF. CDR3 sequence (DNA): TGCAGCGTCAGAACGCGGACACCACAGGGCGGGGAGCTGTTTTTT.

This chain uses TRBV13 with TRBJ2-3; TRBD2 agrees at 9 bases. The CDR3 extends over 16 amino acids. Germline V gene data show CDR1 as PRHDT and CDR2 as FYEKMQ (reference sequence). V shed 5 bases, J shed 0 bases, and the junction held 6 bases outside the gene matches. The chain's CDR3 is CASSKGTSRSTDTQYF. CDR3 DNA sequence: TGTGCCAGCAGCAAAGGGACTAGCAGGAGCACAGATACGCAGTATTTT.

Comments on this clonotype: Likely a read error: the CDR3 ends without its conserved phenylalanine or tryptophan. The chain combines TRBV5-6 with TRBJ2-7; 8 nucleotides line up with TRBD1. CDR1 SGHDT and CDR2 YYEEEE come from the germline V gene. The CDR3 spans 16 residues. The CDR3 DNA follows: TGTGCCAGGAGCTCCGTTATCCGGGACAGGACCTACGAGCAGTACATC. Translating gives CARSSVIRDRTYEQYI.

This clonotype has a count of ten or more. V and J are TRBV4-1 and TRBJ2-3, with D perhaps TRBD1 (6 bases). This CDR3 is 17 amino acids long. The germline V and J ends were trimmed by 0 bases and 2 bases, with 15 bases remaining between them. Germline lookup yields CDR1 MGHRA and CDR2 YSYEKL. CDR3 nucleotides: TGCGCCAGCAGCCAAGATTCGAGGGGGTCGTACACAGATACGCAGTATTTT. Translating gives CASSQDSRGSYTDTQYF.